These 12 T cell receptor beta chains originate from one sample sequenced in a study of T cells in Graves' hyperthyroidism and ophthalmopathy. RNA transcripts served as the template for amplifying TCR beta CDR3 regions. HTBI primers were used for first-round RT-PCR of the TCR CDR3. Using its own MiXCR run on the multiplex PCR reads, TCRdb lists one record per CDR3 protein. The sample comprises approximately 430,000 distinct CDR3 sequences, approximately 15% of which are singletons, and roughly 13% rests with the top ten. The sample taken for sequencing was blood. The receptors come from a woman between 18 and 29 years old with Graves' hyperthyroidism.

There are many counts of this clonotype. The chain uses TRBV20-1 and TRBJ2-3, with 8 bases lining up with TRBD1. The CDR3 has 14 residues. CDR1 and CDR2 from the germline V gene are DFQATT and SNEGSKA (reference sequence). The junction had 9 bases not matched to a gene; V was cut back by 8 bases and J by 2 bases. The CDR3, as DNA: TGCAGTTCTTGCGACAGGGGATACACAGATACGCAGTATTTT. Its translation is CSSCDRGYTDTQYF.

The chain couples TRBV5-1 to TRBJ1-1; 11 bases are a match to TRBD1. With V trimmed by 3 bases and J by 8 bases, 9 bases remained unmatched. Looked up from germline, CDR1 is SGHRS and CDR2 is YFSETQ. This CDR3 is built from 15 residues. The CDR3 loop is CASSYRTGGASEAFF. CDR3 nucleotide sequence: TGCGCCAGCAGCTATAGGACAGGGGGCGCGTCGGAAGCTTTCTTT.

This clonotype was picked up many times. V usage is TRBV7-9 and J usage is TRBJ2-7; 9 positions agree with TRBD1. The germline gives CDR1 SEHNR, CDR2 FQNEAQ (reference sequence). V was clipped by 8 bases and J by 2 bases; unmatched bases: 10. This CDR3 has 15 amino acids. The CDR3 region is CASVPAGTGPYEQYF. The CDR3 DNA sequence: TGTGCCAGCGTACCCGCGGGGACAGGGCCCTACGAGCAGTACTTC.

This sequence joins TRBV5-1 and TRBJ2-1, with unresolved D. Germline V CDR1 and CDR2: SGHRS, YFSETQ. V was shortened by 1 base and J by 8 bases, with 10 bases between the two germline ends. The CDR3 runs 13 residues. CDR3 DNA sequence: TGCGCCAGCAGCTTGACCACCATCGATGAGCAGTTCTTC. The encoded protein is CASSLTTIDEQFF.

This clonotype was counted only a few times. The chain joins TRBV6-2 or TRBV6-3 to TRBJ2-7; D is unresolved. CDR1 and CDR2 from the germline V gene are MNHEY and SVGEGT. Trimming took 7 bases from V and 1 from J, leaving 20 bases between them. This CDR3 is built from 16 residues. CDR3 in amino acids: CASILSGRGKSYEQYF. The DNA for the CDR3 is TGTGCCAGCATCCTATCTGGACGCGGAAAATCCTACGAGCAGTACTTC.

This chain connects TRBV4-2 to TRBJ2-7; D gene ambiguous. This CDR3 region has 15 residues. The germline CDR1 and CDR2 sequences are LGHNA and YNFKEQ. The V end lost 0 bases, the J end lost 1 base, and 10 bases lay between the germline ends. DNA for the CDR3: TGTGCCAGCAGCCAAGATCTCGGGCTTTCCTACGAGCAGTACTTC. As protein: CASSQDLGLSYEQYF.

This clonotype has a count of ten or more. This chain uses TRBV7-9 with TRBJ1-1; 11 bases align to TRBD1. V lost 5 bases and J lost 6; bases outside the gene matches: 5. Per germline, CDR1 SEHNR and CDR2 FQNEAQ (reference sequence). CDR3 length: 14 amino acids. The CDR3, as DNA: TGTGCCAGCAGCGGACAGGGGGCAATAGCTGAAGCTTTCTTT. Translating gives CASSGQGAIAEAFF.

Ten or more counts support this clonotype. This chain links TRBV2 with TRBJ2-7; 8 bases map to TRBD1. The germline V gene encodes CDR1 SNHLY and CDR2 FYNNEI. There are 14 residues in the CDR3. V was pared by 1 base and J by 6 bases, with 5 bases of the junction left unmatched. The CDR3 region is CASSEVRGPSEQYF. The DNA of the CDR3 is TGTGCCAGCAGTGAAGTCAGGGGGCCCAGCGAGCAGTACTTC.

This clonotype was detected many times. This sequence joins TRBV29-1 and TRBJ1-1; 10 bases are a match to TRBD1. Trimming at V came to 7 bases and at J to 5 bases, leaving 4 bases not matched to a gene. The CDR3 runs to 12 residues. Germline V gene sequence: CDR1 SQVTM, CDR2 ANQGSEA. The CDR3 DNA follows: TGCAGCGCTCGGACAGGGGGGACTGAAGCTTTCTTT. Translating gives CSARTGGTEAFF.

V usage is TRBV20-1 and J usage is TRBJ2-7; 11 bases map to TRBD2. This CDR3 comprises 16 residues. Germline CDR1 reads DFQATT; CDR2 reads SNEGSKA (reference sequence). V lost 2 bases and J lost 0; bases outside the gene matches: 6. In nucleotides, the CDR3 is TGCAGTGCTAGACCTTCTAGCGGGGGGCTCTCCTACGAGCAGTACTTC. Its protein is CSARPSSGGLSYEQYF.

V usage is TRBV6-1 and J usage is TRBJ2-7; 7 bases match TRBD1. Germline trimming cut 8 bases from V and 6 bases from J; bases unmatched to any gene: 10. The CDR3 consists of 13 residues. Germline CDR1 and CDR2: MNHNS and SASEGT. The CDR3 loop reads CASASTGEGEQYF. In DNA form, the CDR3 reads TGTGCCAGCGCCTCAACAGGGGAAGGCGAGCAGTACTTC.

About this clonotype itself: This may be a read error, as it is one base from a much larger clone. The CDR3 sequence is CASSDHGGTGSDEQYF. CDR3 DNA: TGTGCCAGCAGTGACCATGGTGGGACAGGGAGCGACGAGCAGTACTTC. The chain combines TRBV6-1 with TRBJ2-7, with 9 bases identical to TRBD1. This CDR3 contains 16 residues. Germline CDR1 and CDR2: MNHNS and SASEGT. V was pared by 3 bases and J by 5 bases, with 11 bases of the junction left unmatched.